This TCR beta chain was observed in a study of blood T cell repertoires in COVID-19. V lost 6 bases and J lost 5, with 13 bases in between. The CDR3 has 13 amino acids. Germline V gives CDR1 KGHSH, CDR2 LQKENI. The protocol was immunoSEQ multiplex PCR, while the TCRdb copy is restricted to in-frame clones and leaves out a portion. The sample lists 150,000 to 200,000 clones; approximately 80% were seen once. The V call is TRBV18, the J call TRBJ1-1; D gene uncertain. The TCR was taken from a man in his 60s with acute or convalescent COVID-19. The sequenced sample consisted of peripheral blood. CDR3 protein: CASSEGIGTEAFF. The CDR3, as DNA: TGTGCCAGCTCCGAGGGAATTGGGACTGAAGCTTTCTTT. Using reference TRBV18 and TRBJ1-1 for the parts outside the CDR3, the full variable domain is NAGVMQNPRHLVRRRGQEARLRCSPMKGHSHVYWYRQLPEEGLKFMVYLQKENIIDESGMPKERFSAEFPKEGPSILRIQQVVRGDSAAYFCASSEGIGTEAFFGQGTRLTVV.